These 18 T cell receptor beta chains were all obtained from the same sample, sequenced in a study of blood T cell repertoires in COVID-19. TCRdb keeps only in-frame clones here, not all; method: immunoSEQ multiplex PCR. The data show a few hundred thousand clones, with over 80% seen just once and roughly 3.7% held by the top ten. The sample comprised peripheral blood. The origin of the receptors is a woman in her thirties or forties with acute or convalescent COVID-19.

This rearrangement joins TRBV7-9 to TRBJ2-5, with a tentative D call TRBD2 (7 bases). Trimming shortened V by 2 bases and J by 5 bases, and 15 bases separated the two germline ends. CDR1 and CDR2 from the germline V gene are SEHNR and FQNEAQ (reference sequence). The CDR3 totals 15 residues. CDR3 sequence (DNA): TGTGCCAGCAGCTTATTGGCGGGGGCCGGTGAGACCCAGTACTTC. The encoded protein is CASSLLAGAGETQYF.

The CDR3 DNA reads as TGCAGCGTTGAAGATCCGGCGACAGCGAACACTGAAGCTTTCTTT. Protein: CSVEDPATANTEAFF. This chain joins TRBV29-1 and TRBJ1-1, with a weak D call TRBD1 (5 bases). Looked up from germline, CDR1 is SQVTM and CDR2 is ANQGSEA. The CDR3 is made up of 15 amino acids. Between the trimmed V and J ends, which lost 0 bases and 1 base, there was a span of 12 bases.

This clone was seen once. This rearrangement joins TRBV11-2 to TRBJ2-3; the match to TRBD1 covers 8 bases. The CDR3 is 16 amino acids. J gave up 4 bases and V 1 base, and 7 bases lay outside the gene matches. CDR1 and CDR2 (germline): SGHAT, FQNNGV. The CDR3 DNA is TGTGCCAGCAGCTTAGCCGGCACAGGGGGACCAGATACGCAGTATTTT. Translation gives CASSLAGTGGPDTQYF.

As to this clone: One end of the junction fails to match germline, which may point to a read error. Other DNA sequences in this specimen translate into the identical CDR3. The rearrangement joins TRBV7-7 to TRBJ1-6, with unresolved D. Germline V gives CDR1 SSHAT, CDR2 FNYEAQ (reference sequence). CDR3 size: 13 residues. The CDR3 loop is CASSHSEGSPLHF. The CDR3 DNA follows: TGTGCCAGCAGCCACTCGGAGGGTTCACCCCTTCACTTT.

The J gene is TRBJ2-5, the V gene TRBV27; D gene ambiguous. The CDR3 totals 15 residues. Trimming cost V 3 bases and J 1 base, with 12 bases left between them. Germline V gene lookup returns CDR1 MNHEY and CDR2 SMNVEV (reference sequence). CDR3 sequence (DNA): TGTGCCAGCAGTTTTCAGGCACATACCCAAGAGACCCAGTACTTC. Its translation is CASSFQAHTQETQYF.

The sample holds one count of this clone. The rearrangement links TRBV18 to TRBJ2-2; TRBD1 aligns across 10 bases. The CDR3 runs to 16 residues. The germline gives CDR1 KGHSH, CDR2 LQKENI. V lost 0 bases to trimming and J lost 5 bases; unmatched junction nucleotides: 3. CDR3 residues: CASSPPGTGVTGELFF. DNA of the CDR3: TGTGCCAGCTCACCACCGGGGACAGGGGTTACCGGGGAGCTGTTTTTT.

The J gene is TRBJ1-2, the V gene TRBV19; 12 bases line up with TRBD1. Germline CDR1 and CDR2: LNHDA and SQIVND (reference sequence). This CDR3 spans 13 amino acids. V lost 7 bases to trimming and J lost 8 bases; unmatched junction nucleotides: 5. This CDR3 is CASTGDRGLGYTF. The CDR3, as DNA: TGTGCCAGTACCGGGGACAGGGGGCTGGGCTACACCTTC.

V is TRBV18 and J is TRBJ1-2; tentatively, D is TRBD1 (5 bases). The V gene's germline CDR1 is KGHSH and CDR2 LQKENI. V was pared by 6 bases and J by 4 bases, with 15 bases between. This CDR3 spans 14 amino acids. CDR3 protein: CASSKTDFIYGYTF. The DNA for the CDR3 is TGTGCCAGCTCGAAGACAGATTTTATCTATGGCTACACCTTC.

J is TRBJ1-5 and V is TRBV6-5; D is undetermined. Germline V CDR1 and CDR2: MNHEY, SVGAGI. Between the trimmed V and J ends, which lost 5 bases and 3 bases, there was a span of 8 bases. The CDR3 is 13 residues long. For the CDR3, the DNA is TGTGCCAGCAGTCCACAGAACAATCAGCCCCAGCATTTT. Protein product: CASSPQNNQPQHF.

This sequence joins TRBV3-1 (or the pseudogene TRBV3-2) and TRBJ1-3, with no clear D. CDR3 length: 16 amino acids. Germline CDR1 LGHDT, CDR2 YNNKEL (reference sequence). V was shortened by 1 base and J by 0 bases, with 10 bases between the two germline ends. CDR3 bases: TGTGCCAGCAGCCAAGGCAACCGGTTCTCTGGAAACACCATATATTTT. Its protein product is CASSQGNRFSGNTIYF.

This chain connects TRBV7-2 to TRBJ2-2; a possible D gene is TRBD2 (6 bases). The V gene's germline CDR1 is SGHTA and CDR2 FQGNSA. The CDR3 extends over 16 amino acids. Between the trimmed V and J ends, which lost 0 bases and 6 bases, there was a span of 14 bases. The CDR3, as DNA: TGTGCCAGCAGCTTAGCGTTGGCGGGGATCGCCGGGGAGCTGTTTTTT. It encodes CASSLALAGIAGELFF.

V and J are TRBV12-5 and TRBJ1-1; D not certain. V was trimmed by 2 bases and J by 0 bases, leaving 13 bases between them. The CDR3 sequence is 16 residues long. Germline CDR1 and CDR2: LGHNT and FRNRAP. CDR3 region: CASGLFRGGMNTEAFF. The CDR3 nucleotides read TGTGCTAGTGGTTTGTTCCGGGGAGGGATGAACACTGAAGCTTTCTTT.

J is TRBJ2-3 and V is TRBV7-2; 7 positions agree with TRBD2. V shed 5 bases, J shed 7 bases, and the junction held 12 bases outside the gene matches. Germline assignment: CDR1 SGHTA and CDR2 FQGNSA. This CDR3 comprises 15 residues. CDR3 amino acids: CASSPGRVSVHTQYF. CDR3 sequence (DNA): TGTGCCAGCAGCCCAGGGAGGGTGTCAGTTCATACGCAGTATTTT.

The chain combines TRBV19 with TRBJ2-3; D ambiguous. CDR3 length: 15 amino acids. CDR1 and CDR2 from the germline V gene are LNHDA and SQIVND (reference sequence). The V end lost 3 bases, the J end lost 4 bases, and 14 bases lay between the germline ends. The DNA for the CDR3 is TGTGCCAGTAGTATGACCCCAGGTGTCGCAGATACGCAGTATTTT. Amino acid sequence: CASSMTPGVADTQYF.

This chain links TRBV11-2 with TRBJ2-2; D is ambiguous. CDR3 length: 15 residues. Germline V lookup: CDR1 SGHAT, CDR2 FQNNGV. The V end lost 5 bases, the J end lost 4 bases, and 14 bases lay between the germline ends. The CDR3 is CASSPSLVGTGELFF. CDR3 sequence (DNA): TGTGCCAGCAGCCCATCGCTAGTGGGCACCGGGGAGCTGTTTTTT.

This chain joins TRBV6-5 and TRBJ2-1; 11 positions match TRBD2. Germline lookup yields CDR1 MNHEY and CDR2 SVGAGI. The CDR3 runs 14 residues. The J segment lost 6 bases and the V segment lost 5 bases, leaving 3 bases of the junction unmatched. The CDR3 region is CASSSSGGANEQFF. The DNA for the CDR3 is TGTGCCAGCAGTAGTAGCGGGGGGGCCAATGAGCAGTTCTTC.

This clone was seen once. The chain combines TRBV10-2 with TRBJ1-1, with 9 nucleotides matching TRBD1. The CDR3 is 14 residues long. With V trimmed by 6 bases and J by 1 base, 3 bases remained unmatched. CDR1 WSHSY and CDR2 SAAADI come from the germline V gene. CDR3 coding DNA: TGCGCCAGCAGCCGGGACAGGGCGAACACTGAAGCTTTCTTT. Its translation: CASSRDRANTEAFF.

In DNA, the CDR3 is TGTGCCAGCAGCCAGAAGGGGGGGAGACAGAGACTATATGGCTACACCTTC. Its protein product is CASSQKGGRQRLYGYTF. The chain links TRBV5-8 to TRBJ1-2, with a possible D match to TRBD1 (6 bases). Germline loops: CDR1 SGHTS, CDR2 YDEGEE. The V and J ends lost 4 bases and 5 bases respectively, with 24 bases between them. This CDR3 has 17 amino acids.